This T cell receptor beta chain was retrieved from a study of T cell repertoires in ileal Crohn's disease. This clone was detected a few times. Germline V gene lookup returns CDR1 MNHNY and CDR2 SVGAGI (reference sequence). The CDR3 sequence is 14 residues long. After removal of 5 bases from V and 4 bases from J, the junction contained 6 bases not matched to a gene. Some clones are missing from TCRdb's copy, which holds only in-frame ones; the method was immunoSEQ multiplex PCR. The table shows tens of thousands of clones, with roughly 81% occurring only once. The sequenced sample was ileal tissue. The V call is TRBV6-6, the J call TRBJ2-7; 9 bases line up with TRBD1. The clonotype was recovered from an adult with Crohn's disease. The CDR3 DNA reads as TGTGCCAGCAGTCCGGGACAGGGTTTGTACGAGCAGTACTTC. Its translation: CASSPGQGLYEQYF.